One T cell receptor (beta chain) is described in this entry. As yet, its antigen is unknown. V was pared by 2 bases and J by 4 bases, with 12 bases between. The CDR3 has 15 amino acids. Looked up from germline, CDR1 is LGHDT and CDR2 is YNNKEL (reference sequence). TCRdb re-called the 5' RACE reads with MiXCR, one entry per CDR3 protein. The sample carries some 460,000 distinct CDR3 sequences, approximately 15% recorded once. These data are taken from a study of identical twins. Study-level points and caveats: Weaker excess twin sharing was seen among beta out-of-frame sequences. A cross-sectional statistical analysis, not follow-up of the same donors, supported the conclusions.

Separately, the same data were catalogued under a study of yellow fever vaccine responses in identical twins.

The gene calls are TRBV3-1 and TRBJ2-1; D call uncertain. Sequencing used CD4+ T cells sorted from blood. This sequence was found in a young woman in good health. The CDR3 bases are TGTGCCAGCAGCCAAAACACCTGGCAGTACAATGAGCAGTTCTTC. Protein product: CASSQNTWQYNEQFF.